This entry is about one T cell receptor beta chain. Its specificity is unknown. Because the CDR3 is missing its conserved closing phenylalanine or tryptophan, this is likely a read error. Trimming left V 6 bases short and J 7 bases short, with 15 bases between. The CDR3 totals 13 residues. Germline V CDR1 and CDR2: SQVTM, ANQGSEA. This entry is derived from a study of blood T cells in healthy people across ages. Study-wide points: Long-lived and aged donors differed, with more naive CD4+ cells and higher diversity in the long-lived. Using unsorted PBMCs precluded a conclusive naive versus antigen-experienced comparison.

Then a second PCR, running about 7 to 11 cycles, was carried out with a sample-barcoded 5' primer and a J-beta primer mix. TCRdb passed the 5' RACE reads through MiXCR, listing each CDR3 protein once. The repertoire includes some 1.5 million distinct CDR3 sequences, roughly 28% of them detected once, and less than 9.5% sits in the top ten. Sequencing used blood. This sequence joins TRBV29-1 and TRBJ1-4; tentatively, D is TRBD1 (6 bases). The receptor comes from a woman younger than 45 in good health. The CDR3 is CSVRDTLVEKLFI. The DNA for the CDR3 is TGCAGCGTACGGGACACTTTAGTTGAAAAACTGTTTATT.